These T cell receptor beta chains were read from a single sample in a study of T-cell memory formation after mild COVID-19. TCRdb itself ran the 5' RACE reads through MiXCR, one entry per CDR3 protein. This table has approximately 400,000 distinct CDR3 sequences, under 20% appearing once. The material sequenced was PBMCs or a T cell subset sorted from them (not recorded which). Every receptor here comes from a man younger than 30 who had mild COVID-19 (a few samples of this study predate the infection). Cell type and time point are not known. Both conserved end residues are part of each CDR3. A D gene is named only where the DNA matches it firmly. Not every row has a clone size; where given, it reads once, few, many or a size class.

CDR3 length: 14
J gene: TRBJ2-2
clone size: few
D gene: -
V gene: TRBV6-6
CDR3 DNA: TGTGCCAGCATCCTATCGGGGGTTGCCGGGGAGCTGTTTTTT
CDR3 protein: CASILSGVAGELFF

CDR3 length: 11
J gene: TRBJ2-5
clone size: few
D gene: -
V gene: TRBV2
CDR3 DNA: TGTGCCAGCAGGGCCCAAGAGACCCAGTACTTC
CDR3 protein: CASRAQETQYF

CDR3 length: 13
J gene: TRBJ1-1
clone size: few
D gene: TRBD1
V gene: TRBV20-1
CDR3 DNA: TGCAGTGCCCCTCCCGGGACAGGGTCCCCAGCTTTCTTT
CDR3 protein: CSAPPGTGSPAFF

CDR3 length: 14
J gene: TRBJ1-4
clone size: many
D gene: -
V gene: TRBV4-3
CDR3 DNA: TGCGCCAGCAGCCAAGGGGGGTATGGCGAAAAACTGTTTTTT
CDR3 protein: CASSQGGYGEKLFF

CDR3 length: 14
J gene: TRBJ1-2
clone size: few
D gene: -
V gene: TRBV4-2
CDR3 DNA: TGTGCCAGCAGCCAGGGGGGGGGCTCCTATGGCTACACCTTC
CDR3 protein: CASSQGGGSYGYTF

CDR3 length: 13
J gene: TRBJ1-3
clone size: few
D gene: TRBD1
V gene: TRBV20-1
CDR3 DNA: TGCAGTTCGGACAGGGGGCTTGGAAACACCATATATTTT
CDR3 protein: CSSDRGLGNTIYF

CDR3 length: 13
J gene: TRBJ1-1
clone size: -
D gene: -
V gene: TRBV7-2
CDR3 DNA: TGTGCCAGCAGCTACGACAGGCGTCCTGGGACTTTCTTT
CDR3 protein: CASSYDRRPGTFF

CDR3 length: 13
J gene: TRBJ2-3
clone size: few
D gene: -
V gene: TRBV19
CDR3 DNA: TGTGCCAGTAAGGGGGTCGGGATAGATACGCAGTATTTT
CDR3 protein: CASKGVGIDTQYF

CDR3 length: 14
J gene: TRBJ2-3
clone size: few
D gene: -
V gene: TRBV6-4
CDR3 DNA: TGTGCCAGCAGTGACGGCAGGGAAGGAGATACGCAGTATTTT
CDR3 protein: CASSDGREGDTQYF

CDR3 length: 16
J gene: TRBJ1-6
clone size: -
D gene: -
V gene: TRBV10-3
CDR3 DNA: TGTGCCATCAGTGAGTCAGGGGTCCGGGGGAATTCACCCCTCCACTTT
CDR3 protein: CAISESGVRGNSPLHF

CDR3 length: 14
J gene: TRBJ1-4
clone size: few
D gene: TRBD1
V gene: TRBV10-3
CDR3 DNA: TGTGCCATCGGAAGGGACAGTACTAATGAAAAACTGTTTTTT
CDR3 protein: CAIGRDSTNEKLFF

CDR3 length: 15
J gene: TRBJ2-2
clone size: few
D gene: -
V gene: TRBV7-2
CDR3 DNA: TGTGCCAGCAGCCGGACAAAATCGAACACCGGGGAGCTGTTTTTT
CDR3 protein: CASSRTKSNTGELFF

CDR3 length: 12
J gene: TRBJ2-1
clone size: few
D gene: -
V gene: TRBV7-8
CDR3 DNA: TGTGCCAGCAGCCTCGGGACCTTTGAGCAGTTCTTC
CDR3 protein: CASSLGTFEQFF

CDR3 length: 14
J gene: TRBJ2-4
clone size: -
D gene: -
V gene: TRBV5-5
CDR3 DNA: TGTGCCAGCAGCTTGGCGCTAGGCAGAGACCATCAGTACTTC
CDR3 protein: CASSLALGRDHQYF